The 24 T cell receptor beta chains reported below all come from one sample, sequenced in a study of blood T cell repertoires in COVID-19. TCRdb's table, derived via immunoSEQ multiplex PCR, lists solely in-frame clones and lacks some. The table lists 50,000 to 75,000 clones, about 80% of them singletons. The sample was peripheral blood. These receptors were obtained from a man aged 80 or over with active or convalescent COVID-19.

The V and J genes are TRBV18 and TRBJ2-2; TRBD2 agrees at 7 bases. Unmatched junction bases numbered 0, after V lost 0 bases and J lost 5 bases. The length of the CDR3 is 14 residues. Germline V CDR1 and CDR2: KGHSH, LQKENI. The CDR3 region is CASSPPGGTGELFF. CDR3 bases: TGTGCCAGCTCACCACCGGGAGGGACCGGGGAGCTGTTTTTT.

The chain uses TRBV2 and TRBJ2-7; TRBD2 agrees at 10 bases. Germline V gene data show CDR1 as SNHLY and CDR2 as FYNNEI. The CDR3 is 15 residues long. J gave up 5 bases and V 7 bases, and 11 bases lay outside the gene matches. The DNA of the CDR3 is TGTGCCAGCACGGAGCGGGGGGGCTTTTCCCACGAGCAGTACTTC. This encodes CASTERGGFSHEQYF.

V usage is TRBV18 and J usage is TRBJ2-1; a weak D match, TRBD2 (6 bases). Trimming took 6 bases from V and 5 from J, leaving 17 bases between them. CDR1 and CDR2 (germline): KGHSH, LQKENI. The CDR3 contains 15 residues. The DNA of the CDR3 is TGTGCCAGCTCTCGCTCCTCGGCGGGAAACAATGAGCAGTTCTTC. The encoded protein is CASSRSSAGNNEQFF.

This clone was picked up a small number of times. The rearrangement links TRBV18 to TRBJ1-2; D unclear. This CDR3 has 14 residues. The ends were cut back, 0 bases at V and 8 bases at J, with 13 bases in the middle. Germline V CDR1 and CDR2: KGHSH, LQKENI. CDR3: CASSPPALPQGYTF. DNA of the CDR3: TGTGCCAGCTCACCACCCGCACTTCCCCAAGGCTACACCTTC. Supplemented by reference TRBV18 and TRBJ1-2, the full variable domain reads NAGVMQNPRHLVRRRGQEARLRCSPMKGHSHVYWYRQLPEEGLKFMVYLQKENIIDESGMPKERFSAEFPKEGPSILRIQQVVRGDSAAYFCASSPPALPQGYTFGSGTRLTVV.

The gene calls are TRBV3-1 (or the pseudogene TRBV3-2) and TRBJ2-2; TRBD2 might be the D (6 bases). Germline CDR1 and CDR2: LGHDT and YNNKEL (reference sequence). The V end was cut by 4 bases, the J end by 0 bases, with 12 bases between. The CDR3 has 16 residues. The CDR3 DNA reads as TGTGCCAGCAGCCTCTCGGCGGGGACGAACACCGGGGAGCTGTTTTTT. The encoded protein is CASSLSAGTNTGELFF.

In this sample, this clone turned up a few times. This chain connects TRBV19 to TRBJ1-5, with TRBD1 matching over 11 bases. The CDR3 is 17 residues long. V shed 7 bases, J shed 9 bases, and the junction held 17 bases outside the gene matches. Germline-derived CDR1 and CDR2 are LNHDA and SQIVND (reference sequence). CDR3 nucleotides: TGTGCCAGTAAAGATCAAGGGACAGGGGGGCCTACTCGGCCCCAGCATTTT. This codes for CASKDQGTGGPTRPQHF.

CDR3 protein: CASSKGSGTGGRVYLNTEAFF. The CDR3 DNA follows: TGTGCCAGCAGCAAAGGGTCCGGGACAGGGGGCCGGGTATATCTGAACACTGAAGCTTTCTTT. V gene TRBV21-1 combines with J gene TRBJ1-1; the tabulated D call, TRBD1, remains unverified against the DNA. TRBV21-1 is labeled a pseudogene. This CDR3 is built from 21 residues.

The rearrangement joins TRBV5-1 to TRBJ1-1; 9 nucleotides line up with TRBD1. The length of the CDR3 is 15 residues. Germline V lookup: CDR1 SGHRS, CDR2 YFSETQ. V shed 0 bases, J shed 2 bases, and the junction held 2 bases outside the gene matches. CDR3 in amino acids: CASSLGTGANTEAFF. In nucleotides, the CDR3 is TGCGCCAGCAGCTTGGGGACAGGGGCCAACACTGAAGCTTTCTTT.

This clone occurred many times. V is TRBV29-1 and J is TRBJ1-2; no reliable D call. Trimming shortened V by 4 bases and J by 5 bases, and 5 bases separated the two germline ends. In germline, CDR1 is SQVTM, CDR2 ANQGSEA. This CDR3 is built from 10 residues. In DNA form, the CDR3 reads TGCAGCGTTGCCCAATATGGCTACACCTTC. Translated: CSVAQYGYTF. Filled out from reference TRBV29-1 and TRBJ1-2, the complete variable domain reads SAVISQKPSRDICQRGTSLTIQCQVDSQVTMMFWYRQQPGQSLTLIATANQGSEATYESGFVIDKFPISRPNLTFSTLTVSNMSPEDSSIYLCSVAQYGYTFGSGTRLTVV.

This clone was observed a few times. The genes are TRBV5-8 and TRBJ1-3; D is perhaps TRBD1 (6 bases). With 2 bases removed from V and 0 bases from J, the gap between germline ends came to 9 bases. The CDR3 spans 15 residues. Germline V gene data show CDR1 as SGHTS and CDR2 as YDEGEE. This CDR3 reads CASSFQGYSGNTIYF. CDR3 DNA: TGTGCCAGCAGCTTCCAGGGGTACTCTGGAAACACCATATATTTT.

The sample holds one count of this clone. The chain links TRBV2 to TRBJ1-1, with 7 bases lining up with TRBD1. This CDR3 has 12 residues. Looked up from germline, CDR1 is SNHLY and CDR2 is FYNNEI. V lost 11 bases to trimming and J lost 3 bases; unmatched junction nucleotides: 6. The CDR3 spells CAGDREHTEAFF. CDR3 in DNA: TGTGCCGGCGACAGGGAACACACTGAAGCTTTCTTT.

This sequence joins TRBV19 and TRBJ1-2, with D maybe TRBD1 (6 bases). Trimming cost V 10 bases and J 2 bases, with 17 bases left between them. This CDR3 has 14 amino acids. Germline CDR1 and CDR2: LNHDA and SQIVND (reference sequence). The CDR3 DNA reads TGTGCCACCTCGCGACAGGCGACAAACTATGGCTACACCTTC. Translated: CATSRQATNYGYTF.

This sequence joins TRBV7-2 and TRBJ2-1; D may be TRBD1 (6 bases). V lost 6 bases and J lost 4, with 16 bases in between. The CDR3 totals 15 residues. The germline gives CDR1 SGHTA, CDR2 FQGNSA. CDR3 loop: CASRSARGWYNEQFF. In DNA, the CDR3 is TGTGCCAGCAGGTCCGCGAGGGGGTGGTACAATGAGCAGTTCTTC.

The CDR3 reads CARRAGWGYNEQFF. The DNA of the CDR3 is TGTGCCAGAAGGGCGGGCTGGGGTTACAATGAGCAGTTCTTC. V usage is TRBV5-3 and J usage is TRBJ2-1, with a weak D call TRBD2 (5 bases). TRBV5-3 is an ORF, with its function uncertain. V lost 5 bases and J lost 4, with 13 bases in between. The CDR3 loop spans 14 amino acids.

The chain combines TRBV7-2 with TRBJ2-1; D unresolved. This CDR3 has 13 amino acids. Trimming took off 5 bases at V and 6 bases at J, with 11 bases between the two ends. The germline V gene encodes CDR1 SGHTA and CDR2 FQGNSA. The CDR3 loop reads CASSVQYPNEQFF. The DNA for the CDR3 is TGTGCCAGCAGCGTCCAGTACCCCAATGAGCAGTTCTTC.

V usage is TRBV6-2 or TRBV6-3 and J usage is TRBJ1-2; the match to TRBD1 covers 7 bases. Germline CDR1 reads MNHEY; CDR2 reads SVGEGT. The V gene end was trimmed by 6 bases and the J gene end by 0 bases; junction bases not matched to a gene: 22. The CDR3 consists of 20 residues. CDR3 sequence reads: CASSQVPRTGVLFANYGYTF. CDR3 coding DNA: TGTGCCAGCAGCCAAGTCCCCCGAACAGGGGTCCTCTTTGCTAACTATGGCTACACCTTC.

V usage is TRBV28 and J usage is TRBJ2-1; a weak D match, TRBD2 (7 bases). V was cut by 7 bases and J by 5 bases, with 18 bases left in between. This CDR3 has 15 amino acids. CDR1 and CDR2 from the germline V gene are MDHEN and SYDVKM. The CDR3 coding sequence is TGTGCCAGCATCTCTCTGGGGGGGGCCAACAATGAGCAGTTCTTC. This codes for CASISLGGANNEQFF. Full variable domain (rest looked up from reference TRBV28 and TRBJ2-1): DVKVTQSSRYLVKRTGEKVFLECVQDMDHENMFWYRQDPGLGLRLIYFSYDVKMKEKGDIPEGYSVSREKKERFSLILESASTNQTSMYLCASISLGGANNEQFFGPGTRLTVL.

The rearrangement joins TRBV29-1 to TRBJ2-3; 8 bases are a match to TRBD2. The CDR3 length is 14 residues. CDR1 is SQVTM, CDR2 ANQGSEA, per germline. V lost 4 bases and J lost 6; bases outside the gene matches: 9. The CDR3 DNA is TGCAGCGTTGGGACTAGCAGCTCCGGGGATACGCAGTATTTT. It specifies CSVGTSSSGDTQYF.

The chain links TRBV3-1 (or the pseudogene TRBV3-2) to TRBJ1-1; no reliable D call. The CDR3 runs to 14 residues. Trimming removed 2 bases at V and 8 bases at J, with 15 bases between. Germline CDR1 LGHDT, CDR2 YNNKEL (reference sequence). The CDR3 DNA sequence: TGTGCCAGCAGCCAATATTCCGCAAGCCACGAAGCTTTCTTT. Protein product: CASSQYSASHEAFF.

The chain couples TRBV4-3 to TRBJ2-7; no reliable D call. CDR1 LGHNA and CDR2 YSLEER come from the germline V gene. The CDR3 loop spans 13 amino acids. V gave up 1 base and J gave up 7 bases, with 11 bases separating them. CDR3 sequence (DNA): TGCGCCAGCAGCCAAGGACCTAGAGGAGAGCAGTACTTC. It specifies CASSQGPRGEQYF.

The V gene is TRBV7-2, the J gene TRBJ2-7, with 11 bases identical to TRBD1. Per germline, CDR1 SGHTA and CDR2 FQGNSA. The J segment lost 4 bases and the V segment lost 6 bases, leaving 8 bases of the junction unmatched. The CDR3 consists of 15 residues. CDR3 DNA sequence: TGTGCCAGCAGTCCCGGGACAGGGGGGTATTACGAGCAGTACTTC. It translates to CASSPGTGGYYEQYF. Drawing the rest from reference TRBV7-2 and TRBJ2-7, the complete variable domain is GAGVSQSPSNKVTEKGKDVELRCDPISGHTALYWYRQSLGQGLEFLIYFQGNSAPDKSGLPSDRFSAERTGGSVSTLTIQRTQQEDSAVYLCASSPGTGGYYEQYFGPGTRLTVT.

This chain uses TRBV19 with TRBJ2-6; 10 nucleotides match TRBD2. The germline V gene has CDR1 LNHDA and CDR2 SQIVND (reference sequence). The trim removed 7 bases at V and 2 bases at J, leaving 5 bases unmatched. The CDR3 length is 16 residues. CDR3 DNA sequence: TGTGCCAGTACCAGAGGACTAGCGGCTGGGGCCAACGTCCTGACTTTC. Translation gives CASTRGLAAGANVLTF.

V is TRBV19 and J is TRBJ1-2; 7 bases align to TRBD1. After removal of 10 bases from V and 2 bases from J, the junction contained 13 bases not matched to a gene. CDR1 is LNHDA, CDR2 SQIVND, per germline (reference sequence). This CDR3 has 15 residues. For the CDR3, the DNA is TGTGCCACTCTCGGATTTGGGACAGAGAACTATGGCTACACCTTC. This translates into CATLGFGTENYGYTF.

The chain has TRBV7-9 and TRBJ2-3, with a possible D match to TRBD2 (6 bases). From germline, CDR1 is SEHNR and CDR2 FQNEAQ (reference sequence). The CDR3 extends over 15 amino acids. V gave up 3 bases and J gave up 0 bases, with 10 bases separating them. CDR3 DNA sequence: TGTGCCAGCAGCTTCGGACTACCTAGCACAGATACGCAGTATTTT. It translates to CASSFGLPSTDTQYF.